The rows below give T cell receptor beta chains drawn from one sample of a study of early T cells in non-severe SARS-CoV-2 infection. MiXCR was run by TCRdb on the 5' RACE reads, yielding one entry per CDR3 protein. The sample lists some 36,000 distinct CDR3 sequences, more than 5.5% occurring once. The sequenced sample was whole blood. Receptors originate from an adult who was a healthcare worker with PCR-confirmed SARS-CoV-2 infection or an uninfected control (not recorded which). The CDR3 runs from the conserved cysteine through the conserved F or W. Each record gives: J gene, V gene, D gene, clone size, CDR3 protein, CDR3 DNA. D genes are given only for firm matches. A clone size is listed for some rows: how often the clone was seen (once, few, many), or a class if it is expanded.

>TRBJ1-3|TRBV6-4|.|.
CASSPLDSNSGFPTIYF
TGTGCCAGCAGTCCCTTGGACAGCAACTCTGGATTTCCCACCATATATTTT
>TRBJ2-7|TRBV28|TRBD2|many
CASGLAGGAEQYF
TGTGCCAGCGGATTAGCGGGAGGTGCCGAGCAGTACTTC
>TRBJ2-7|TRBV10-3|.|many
CAIRRDTSYEQYF
TGTGCCATCAGACGGGACACATCCTACGAGCAGTACTTC
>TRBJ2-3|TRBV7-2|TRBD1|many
CASSHYGQGRTDTQYF
TGTGCCAGCAGCCACTACGGACAGGGGAGAACAGATACGCAGTATTTT
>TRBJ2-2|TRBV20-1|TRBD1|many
CSARGTGNTGELFF
TGCAGTGCTAGAGGGACAGGGAACACCGGGGAGCTGTTTTTT
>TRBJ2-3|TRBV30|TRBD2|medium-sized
CALGGTSGSDTQYF
TGTGCCCTGGGCGGGACTAGCGGATCAGATACGCAGTATTTT
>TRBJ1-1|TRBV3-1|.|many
CASSPPGRLSLNTEAFF
TGTGCCAGCAGCCCTCCGGGACGGCTATCTTTGAACACTGAAGCTTTCTTT
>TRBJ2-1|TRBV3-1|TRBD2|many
CASSQVSGTSGRGHEQFF
TGTGCCAGCAGCCAAGTATCTGGGACTAGCGGGAGAGGCCATGAGCAGTTCTTC
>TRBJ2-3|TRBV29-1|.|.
CSVDRRATQYF
TGCAGCGTTGATCGTCGGGCTACGCAGTATTTT
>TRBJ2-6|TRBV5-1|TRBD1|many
CASTDRAGANVLTF
TGCGCCAGCACCGACAGGGCTGGGGCCAACGTCCTGACTTTC
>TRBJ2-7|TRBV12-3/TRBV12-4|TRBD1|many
CASSAGTGKYF
TGTGCCAGCAGCGCTGGGACAGGGAAATACTTC
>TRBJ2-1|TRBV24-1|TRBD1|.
CATSDLGGQTGPKQFF
TGTGCCACCAGTGATTTGGGGGGACAGACAGGTCCAAAGCAGTTCTTC
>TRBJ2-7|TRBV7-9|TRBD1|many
CASSYRGESYEQYF
TGTGCCAGCAGCTACAGGGGTGAATCCTACGAGCAGTACTTC
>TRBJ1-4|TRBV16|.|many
CASSQSFSNAEKLFF
TGTGCCAGCAGCCAATCTTTCTCCAACGCTGAAAAACTGTTTTTT
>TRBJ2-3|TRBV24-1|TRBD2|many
CATSDPSFSGRGSPPSTDTQYF
TGTGCCACCAGTGATCCCTCCTTCAGCGGGAGGGGATCCCCACCTAGCACAGATACGCAGTATTTT
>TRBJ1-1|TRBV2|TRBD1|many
CASSARQGTEAFF
TGTGCCAGCAGTGCGAGACAGGGTACTGAAGCTTTCTTT
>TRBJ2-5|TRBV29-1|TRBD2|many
CSVEWHKLAALRTQYF
TGCAGCGTTGAGTGGCATAAACTAGCGGCCCTTAGGACCCAGTACTTC
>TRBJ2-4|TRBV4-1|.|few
CASSQVGVVRGNIQYF
TGCGCCAGCAGCCAAGTTGGAGTCGTAAGGGGAAACATTCAGTACTTC
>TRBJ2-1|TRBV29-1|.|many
CSVGGTNSYNEQFF
TGCAGCGTTGGAGGCACTAATTCTTACAATGAGCAGTTCTTC
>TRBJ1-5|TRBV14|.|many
CASSQDWGQPQHF
TGTGCCAGCAGCCAAGATTGGGGACAGCCCCAGCATTTT
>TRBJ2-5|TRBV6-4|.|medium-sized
CASSDGTQETQYF
TGTGCCAGCAGTGACGGGACACAAGAGACCCAGTACTTC
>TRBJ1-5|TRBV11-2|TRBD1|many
CASSPLTGRGQPQHF
TGTGCCAGCAGCCCCTTGACAGGGAGGGGTCAGCCCCAGCATTTT
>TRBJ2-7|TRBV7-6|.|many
CASSSPGRLAYEQYF
TGTGCCAGCAGCTCCCCGGGACGCCTTGCCTACGAGCAGTACTTC
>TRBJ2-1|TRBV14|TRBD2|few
CASSQVRTSGPSGLNNEQFF
TGTGCCAGCAGCCAAGTGAGGACTAGCGGGCCCTCCGGGTTGAACAATGAGCAGTTCTTC
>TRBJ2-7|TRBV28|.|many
CASARRISYEQYF
TGTGCCAGCGCCCGACGAATCTCCTACGAGCAGTACTTC
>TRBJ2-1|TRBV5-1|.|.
CASRPLLGSNEQFF
TGCGCCAGCAGGCCCCTTCTAGGGAGCAATGAGCAGTTCTTC
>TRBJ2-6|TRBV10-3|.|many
CAISESKRLSSGANVLTF
TGTGCCATCAGTGAGTCTAAGCGGCTGAGCTCTGGGGCCAACGTCCTGACTTTC
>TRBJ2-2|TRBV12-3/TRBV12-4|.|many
CASSLLGTGELFF
TGTGCCAGCAGCCTCCTTGGGACCGGGGAGCTGTTTTTT
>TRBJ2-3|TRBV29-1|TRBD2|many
CSGGGTTDTQYF
TGCAGCGGGGGAGGGACCACAGATACGCAGTATTTT
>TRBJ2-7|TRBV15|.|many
CATSRDPGQSDEQYF
TGTGCCACCAGCAGAGATCCGGGGCAATCCGATGAGCAGTACTTC
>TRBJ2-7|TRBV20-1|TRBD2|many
CSARQAGGYEQYF
TGCAGTGCTAGACAGGCGGGAGGCTACGAGCAGTACTTC
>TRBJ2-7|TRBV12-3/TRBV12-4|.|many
CASSLGGTLFYEQYF
TGTGCCAGCAGTTTGGGGGGGACACTCTTCTACGAGCAGTACTTC
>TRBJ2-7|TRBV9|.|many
CASSVSWGPSFEQYF
TGTGCCAGCAGCGTGTCTTGGGGCCCCTCGTTCGAGCAGTACTTC
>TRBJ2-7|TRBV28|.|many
CASSLWSRYEQYF
TGTGCCAGCAGTTTATGGAGCCGCTACGAGCAGTACTTC
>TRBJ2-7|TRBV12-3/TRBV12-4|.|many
CASSPGQIYEQYF
TGTGCCAGCAGTCCCGGACAGATCTACGAGCAGTACTTC
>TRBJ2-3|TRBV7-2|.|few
CASSLSRTPDTQYF
TGTGCCAGCAGCTTAAGTAGGACTCCAGATACGCAGTATTTT
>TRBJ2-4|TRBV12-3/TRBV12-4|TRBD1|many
CASSTNRGAQYF
TGTGCCAGCAGCACCAACAGGGGAGCTCAGTACTTC
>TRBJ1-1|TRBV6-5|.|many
CASSYTDMTDRNTEAFF
TGTGCCAGCAGTTACACCGACATGACGGACAGGAACACTGAAGCTTTCTTT